Presented here are 8 T cell receptor beta chains from one specimen sequenced in a study of control samples from healthy donors and cancer patients. Produced via immunoSEQ multiplex PCR; TCRdb's table is partial and in-frame only. The data hold about 70,000 clones, with around 87% observed a single time. Sequencing input: PBMCs. Receptors were obtained from a woman aged 50 to 65 with head and neck cancer.

The CDR3 bases are TGTGCCAGCAGCTTAGGTCGAGGAAACACCATATATTTT. Protein product: CASSLGRGNTIYF. The V gene is TRBV7-8, the J gene TRBJ1-3, with D unclear. Trimming pared 1 base from V and 4 bases from J, leaving 5 bases between. Germline V gene data show CDR1 as SGHVS and CDR2 as FQNEAQ. The CDR3 runs to 13 residues.

This rearrangement joins TRBV3-1 (or the pseudogene TRBV3-2) to TRBJ1-1, with 7 positions matching TRBD1. V dropped 5 bases and J dropped 5; count of bases not matched to a gene: 8. CDR1 is LGHDT and CDR2 is YNNKEL in the germline V gene (reference sequence). The CDR3 is 14 residues long. The CDR3 nucleotides read TGTGCCAGCAGCACCCGACAGGGACGGACTGAAGCTTTCTTT. Its translation: CASSTRQGRTEAFF.

This clone was recorded only once. The chain employs TRBV6-2 or TRBV6-3 and TRBJ1-3; D gene unclear. CDR1 and CDR2 (germline): MNHEY, SVGEGT. The CDR3 extends over 15 amino acids. V gave up 0 bases and J gave up 0 bases, with 6 bases separating them. The CDR3 sequence is CASSYSGLSGNTIYF. CDR3 coding DNA: TGTGCCAGCAGTTACTCGGGCCTCTCTGGAAACACCATATATTTT.

The chain combines TRBV27 with TRBJ2-3; 9 bases agree with TRBD2. Trimming at V came to 5 bases and at J to 4 bases, leaving 7 bases not matched to a gene. The CDR3 is 15 amino acids. Germline assignment: CDR1 MNHEY and CDR2 SMNVEV (reference sequence). For the CDR3, the DNA is TGTGCCAGCAGTACCCCTAGCGGGGAGGCAGATACGCAGTATTTT. This sequence encodes CASSTPSGEADTQYF.

The chain has TRBV5-1 and TRBJ1-1; D is ambiguous. Germline V gives CDR1 SGHRS, CDR2 YFSETQ. V gave up 4 bases and J gave up 0 bases, with 13 bases separating them. CDR3 length: 15 residues. CDR3 amino acids: CASSNGPELNTEAFF. The CDR3, as DNA: TGCGCCAGCAGCAACGGGCCCGAATTGAACACTGAAGCTTTCTTT.

The CDR3 sequence is CASSFAQSQHF. CDR3 sequence (DNA): TGTGCCAGCAGTTTCGCCCAGTCCCAGCATTTT. The gene calls are TRBV28 and TRBJ1-5, with unresolved D. Deletions cut 3 bases from V and 11 bases from J, with 8 bases between. Per the germline V gene, CDR1 is MDHEN and CDR2 is SYDVKM. CDR3 length: 11 residues.

This chain uses TRBV28 with TRBJ2-5, with D perhaps TRBD2 (6 bases). The V end lost 5 bases, the J end lost 5 bases, and 12 bases lay between the germline ends. The CDR3 spans 13 residues. CDR1 is MDHEN and CDR2 is SYDVKM in the germline V gene. In nucleotides, the CDR3 is TGTGCCAGCAGTCAGACTAGATTGGAGACCCAGTACTTC. Protein product: CASSQTRLETQYF.

This chain uses TRBV30 with TRBJ2-1; TRBD1 matches at 7 bases. CDR1 and CDR2 from the germline V gene are GTSNPN and SVGIG (reference sequence). V was clipped by 0 bases and J by 10 bases; unmatched bases: 9. The CDR3 is 14 residues long. The CDR3 loop reads CAWSVLTGTAEQFF. CDR3 DNA sequence: TGTGCCTGGAGTGTATTGACCGGGACAGCCGAGCAGTTCTTC.